The following is a T cell receptor (beta chain) sequence with its context. This entry is derived from a study of blood T cell repertoires in COVID-19. Sequencing used immunoSEQ multiplex PCR; TCRdb keeps in-frame clones, though not all of them. The repertoire holds about 270,000 clones, with roughly 90% as singletons. The specimen sequenced was peripheral blood. This clonotype originated in a woman between 65 and 79 years old with COVID-19, enrolled during active disease.

In nucleotides, the CDR3 is TGTGCCATCACAGAGGGGGGGCTCTATAATTCACCCCTCCACTTT. Its protein is CAITEGGLYNSPLHF. J is TRBJ1-6 and V is TRBV10-3, with D possibly TRBD1 on 6 matching bases. This CDR3 has 15 residues. Trimming shortened V by 7 bases and J by 3 bases, and 13 bases separated the two germline ends. Germline CDR1 and CDR2: ENHRY and SYGVKD.